This T cell receptor (beta chain) was identified during a study of beta chain features in type 1 diabetes. Overall study results and limits: VDJ junctions from patients with type 1 diabetes contained fewer insertions and more deletions. Equally in patients and controls, shorter templates might have been favored by PCR. TCRB CDR3 length was moderately but significantly reduced in all four CD4+ subsets of Type 1 diabetes patients. Sequencing from cDNA could over-represent high-TCR-expressing cells.

This clone was counted a few times. Its antigen is not known. Isolated RNA was reverse transcribed in full, so expressed TCRB transcripts were sequenced. Approximately 3.6 million reads, on average, came from each naive, central memory and regulatory T cell sample. Clones were sequenced by immunoSEQ multiplex PCR, and TCRdb holds only the in-frame ones, with some missing. The table includes 250,000 to 350,000 clones, roughly an eighth detected once. This CDR3 contains 15 residues. V was clipped by 4 bases and J by 0 bases, with 10 bases between them. The germline CDR1 and CDR2 sequences are SGHVS and FNYEAQ.

The genes are TRBV7-6 and TRBJ2-1, with D unclear. What was sequenced was naive CD4+ T cells from blood. This receptor was obtained from a man aged 30 to 39 with type 1 diabetes. Here the CDR3 reads CASSSMASSYNEQFF. The DNA for the CDR3 is TGTGCCAGCAGCTCCATGGCAAGCTCCTACAATGAGCAGTTCTTC.